This T cell receptor (beta chain) was sequenced during a study of blood T cell repertoires in COVID-19 (dated by TCRdb to 2019 to 2021). In the study overall: Samples from collaborators originated in the United States, Italy and Spain and spanned both the acute and convalescent phases of COVID-19. Samples came from the ongoing ImmuneRACE study (first 160 participants) plus 1,254 subjects from 6 global collaborators. The sample metadata nearly always contained a de-identified subject ID, COVID-19 status, age in years and sex. The dataset comprised deeply sampled blood TCRbeta repertoires from subjects exposed to, actively infected with, or recovered from COVID-19. The material from the prospective study consisted of cDNA or gDNA derived from T cells, B-cell-depleted T cells, or PBMCs. The repertoires were released in a freely available public database intended as a resource for research on the immune response to SARS-CoV-2. Where HLA class I and class II types were available, the types were taken from metadata supplied by the sample provider, not from assay-based typing.

For this clone: Its antigen remains undetermined. No much larger clone exists at a distance of one base, and base qualities are not known.

Inclusive of the bounding cysteine and phenylalanine, the CDR3 is 16 residues long. The CDR3 DNA has 48 bases and is translated from base 1. V is cut back by 5 bases and J by 0 bases, with 3 bases in the junction unmatched. Sequences MNHEY (CDR1) and SMNVEV (CDR2) are obtained from the germline V gene (reference sequence). Samples from volunteer blood donors who had recovered from COVID-19 were contributed by a second Seattle source. The collaborating institutions used their own protocols to collect whole blood in K2EDTA tubes. For TCRbeta analysis, collaborator samples were shipped as frozen whole blood, as isolated PBMCs, or as DNA extracted from either sample type. The paper's findings and limits, for the study overall: Clinical and demographic metadata were provided uncurated, with the amount varying by source and participant.

TCRbeta CDR3 regions were amplified from genomic DNA using the immunoSEQ Assay, a bias-controlled multiplex PCR. The original methods were these. Within the assay, amplification of reference gene primers was used to estimate how many nucleated cells each sample contained. To quantify the absolute abundance of each unique TCRbeta CDR3 rearrangement, sequence reads were collapsed and filtered. Productive Simpson clonality was computed per sample as the square root of Simpson's diversity index over productive rearrangements. The source is immuneACCESS, and TCRdb retained only in-frame sequences with V and J called. Part of the clones is not carried over; for the studies checked, unresolved V genes explain less than half of this, and the remainder is unexplained. The V and J calls and clone size are taken from that table; D and trimming were inferred from the DNA. For this sample there are about 300,000 clones; 80% to 90% appear just once. Roughly 6.5% of the sample is in the top ten clones.

The sequence links TRBV27 to TRBJ2-1, with 11 middle bases fitting TRBD2. The sequencing input was peripheral blood. The receptor was derived from a man aged 18-30 years who had recovered from COVID-19. The DNA is TGTGCCAGCAGTATAGCGGGAGGGGGCTCCTACAATGAGCAGTTCTTC. The encoded protein is CASSIAGGGSYNEQFF.